The 2 T cell receptor beta chains below were found in one sample sequenced in a study of shared clonotypes between healthy human individuals. Assay: immunoSEQ multiplex PCR; the TCRdb copy retains only in-frame clones and omits some. The sample carries about 670,000 clones, roughly 70% recorded once. The sample consisted of memory CD4+ T cells sorted from blood. Described subset: CD45RA-negative fraction. The receptor source for this set is a woman aged 25-40 years in good health.

The chain is built from TRBV6-1 and TRBJ1-5; weak D call: TRBD1 (5 bases). V shed 6 bases and J shed 5 bases, with 14 bases lying between them. Germline lookup yields CDR1 MNHNS and CDR2 SASEGT. The CDR3 totals 14 residues. DNA of the CDR3: TGTGCCAGCAGCAAGGGGCAGGAAGATCAGCCCCAGCATTTT. This translates into CASSKGQEDQPQHF.

This chain uses TRBV11-3 with TRBJ2-2, with D uncertain. The CDR3 runs 11 residues. The germline gives CDR1 SGHNT, CDR2 YENEEA. The V and J ends lost 9 bases and 7 bases respectively, with 9 bases between them. The CDR3 DNA is TGTGCCAGTAGAATAATCGGGGAGCTGTTTTTT. Residues: CASRIIGELFF.